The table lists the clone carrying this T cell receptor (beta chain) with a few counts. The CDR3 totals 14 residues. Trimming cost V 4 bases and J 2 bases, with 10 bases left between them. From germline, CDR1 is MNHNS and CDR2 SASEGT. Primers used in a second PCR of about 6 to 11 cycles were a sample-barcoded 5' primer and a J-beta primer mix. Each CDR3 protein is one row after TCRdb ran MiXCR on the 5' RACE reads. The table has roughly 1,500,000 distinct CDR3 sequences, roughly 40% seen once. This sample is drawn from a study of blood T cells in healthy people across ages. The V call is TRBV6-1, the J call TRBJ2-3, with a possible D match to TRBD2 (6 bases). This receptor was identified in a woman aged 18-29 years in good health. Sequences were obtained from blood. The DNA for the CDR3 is TGTGCCAGCAGTGGCGGGATATACACAGATACGCAGTATTTT. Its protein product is CASSGGIYTDTQYF.